The TCR beta chain described here comes from a study of CD8 T cells in Susac syndrome. This clonotype showed up just once. The target antigen is unknown. Deletions cut 2 bases from V and 5 bases from J, with 12 bases between. Germline V gene sequence: CDR1 SGHDN, CDR2 FVKESK. The CDR3 consists of 14 residues. Peripheral blood CD8+ and CD4+ T cells were profiled by TCR beta sequencing. RNA was extracted with the RNeasy kit, and a quantity of roughly 0.5 to 1 ug was reverse transcribed using random hexamers. TCRdb re-called the immunoSEQ multiplex PCR reads with MiXCR, one entry per CDR3 protein. The top ten clones hold approximately 0.13% of a sample with fewer than 250,000 distinct CDR3 sequences, roughly 92% of them seen once. Study-level findings and limits: An acknowledgment was made by the study that its TCR sequencing and HLA analysis involved relatively few individuals.

This receptor was obtained from a human donor with multiple sclerosis. The specimen was CD8+ T cells from PBMCs. The rearrangement joins TRBV14 to TRBJ1-2; the D is unclear. CDR3 nucleotides: TGTGCCAGCAGCCAATATACGGGGTCGTATGGCTACACCTTC. It encodes CASSQYTGSYGYTF.